Shown below are 24 T cell receptor beta chains from a single sample sequenced in a study of blood T cell repertoires in COVID-19. Sequencing used immunoSEQ multiplex PCR; TCRdb keeps in-frame clones, though not all of them. The sample carries under 450,000 clones, 65% to 90% recorded once. Sequences were obtained from peripheral blood. Receptors originate from a woman between 55 and 75 years old with COVID-19, enrolled during active disease.

The chain combines TRBV6-1 with TRBJ1-6; 7 bases align to TRBD1. Germline assignment: CDR1 MNHNS and CDR2 SASEGT. Unmatched junction bases numbered 6, after V lost 3 bases and J lost 10 bases. The CDR3 runs 14 residues. DNA for the CDR3: TGTGCCAGCAGTGACCGACAGGGTCAATCACCCCTCCACTTT. Protein sequence: CASSDRQGQSPLHF.

This clone was observed a single time. V usage is TRBV27 and J usage is TRBJ1-1, with a tentative D call TRBD1 (5 bases). Germline CDR1 and CDR2: MNHEY and SMNVEV (reference sequence). V lost 9 bases, J lost 0 bases, and 17 bases lay in between. The CDR3 spans 15 residues. The CDR3 sequence is CASWTIASMNTEAFF. The CDR3 DNA sequence: TGTGCCAGTTGGACAATAGCCTCCATGAACACTGAAGCTTTCTTT.

The rearrangement joins TRBV11-2 to TRBJ1-6; D ambiguous. Between the trimmed V and J ends, which lost 0 bases and 7 bases, there was a span of 16 bases. CDR3 length equals 17 residues. Germline V lookup: CDR1 SGHAT, CDR2 FQNNGV. The CDR3 nucleotides read TGTGCCAGCAGCTTAGAGCTTTTGAGGGTAGGGAATTCACCCCTCCACTTT. Its translation is CASSLELLRVGNSPLHF. Looking up the rest from reference TRBV11-2 and TRBJ1-6 gives the full variable domain: EAGVAQSPRYKIIEKRQSVAFWCNPISGHATLYWYQQILGQGPKLLIQFQNNGVVDDSQLPKDRFSAERLKGVDSTLKIQPAKLEDSAVYLCASSLELLRVGNSPLHFGNGTRLTVT.

As DNA, the CDR3 is TGTGCCAGCAGTCCCTTGTCGAACACTGAAGCTTTCTTT. Residues: CASSPLSNTEAFF. The V gene is TRBV6-5, the J gene TRBJ1-1; no definite D call. V was pared by 5 bases and J by 1 base, with 8 bases between. CDR3 size: 13 residues. Germline V CDR1 and CDR2: MNHEY, SVGAGI.

The genes are TRBV5-5 and TRBJ1-5; 7 bases are shared with TRBD1. The CDR3 is 13 residues long. From germline, CDR1 is SGHKS and CDR2 YYEKEE (reference sequence). V gave up 9 bases and J gave up 0 bases; unmatched junction bases: 3. CDR3 nucleotides: TGTGCCACCGCAGGGGGTAGCAATCAGCCCCAGCATTTT. Its translation is CATAGGSNQPQHF.

The CDR3 coding sequence is TGTGCCAGCAGCCACCAAAAGTTGTTTGGGACAGGGATCGACGAGCAGTACTTC. Encoded protein: CASSHQKLFGTGIDEQYF. The chain recombines TRBV7-9 with TRBJ2-7; 9 nucleotides match TRBD1. Looked up from germline, CDR1 is SEHNR and CDR2 is FQNEAQ (reference sequence). The ends lost 5 bases at V and 5 bases at J; junction bases unmatched: 19. This CDR3 spans 18 amino acids. Drawing the rest from reference TRBV7-9 and TRBJ2-7, the complete variable domain is DTGVSQNPRHKITKRGQNVTFRCDPISEHNRLYWYRQTLGQGPEFLTYFQNEAQLEKSRLLSDRFSAERPKGSFSTLEIQRTEQGDSAMYLCASSHQKLFGTGIDEQYFGPGTRLTVT.

The chain has TRBV11-3 and TRBJ2-2; 12 positions match TRBD2. The germline CDR1 and CDR2 sequences are SGHNT and YENEEA. The junction had 6 bases not matched to a gene; V was cut back by 9 bases and J by 1 base. This CDR3 has 16 amino acids. In nucleotides, the CDR3 is TGTGCCAGTGCCCTAGCGGGGGGGAAGAACACCGGGGAGCTGTTTTTT. It codes for CASALAGGKNTGELFF.

J is TRBJ1-4 and V is TRBV27; possible D gene TRBD1, 6 bases. CDR3 size: 16 residues. Germline assignment: CDR1 MNHEY and CDR2 SMNVEV (reference sequence). V was cut by 4 bases and J by 2 bases, with 14 bases left in between. CDR3 protein: CASSSNTGLTNEKLFF. CDR3 nucleotides: TGTGCCAGCAGTTCAAACACAGGGCTGACTAATGAAAAACTGTTTTTT. The full variable domain, with the rest looked up from reference TRBV27 and TRBJ1-4, is EAQVTQNPRYLITVTGKKLTVTCSQNMNHEYMSWYRQDPGLGLRQIYYSMNVEVTDKGDVPEGYKVSRKEKRNFPLILESPSPNQTSLYFCASSSNTGLTNEKLFFGSGTQLSVL.

This chain joins TRBV4-3 and TRBJ2-7, with TRBD1 matching over 8 bases. V gave up 5 bases and J gave up 2 bases; unmatched junction bases: 5. The germline gives CDR1 LGHNA, CDR2 YSLEER. The CDR3 has 14 amino acids. CDR3 region: CASSFRTGTYEQYF. The CDR3 DNA follows: TGCGCCAGCAGCTTCCGGACAGGGACCTACGAGCAGTACTTC.

The genes are TRBV29-1 and TRBJ1-6, with 8 bases identical to TRBD1. Per the germline V gene, CDR1 is SQVTM and CDR2 is ANQGSEA. The CDR3 covers 14 residues. With V trimmed by 6 bases and J by 7 bases, 8 bases remained unmatched. The CDR3 is CSVSGGAGNSPLHF. In DNA form, the CDR3 reads TGCAGCGTCTCAGGGGGCGCAGGGAATTCACCCCTCCACTTT. Full variable domain (remainder filled in from reference TRBV29-1 and TRBJ1-6): SAVISQKPSRDICQRGTSLTIQCQVDSQVTMMFWYRQQPGQSLTLIATANQGSEATYESGFVIDKFPISRPNLTFSTLTVSNMSPEDSSIYLCSVSGGAGNSPLHFGNGTRLTVT.

The chain uses TRBV5-1 and TRBJ1-1; TRBD1 aligns across 8 bases. The CDR3 is 16 amino acids. V shed 4 bases and J 3 bases; nucleotides not matched to a gene: 11. Looked up from germline, CDR1 is SGHRS and CDR2 is YFSETQ. CDR3 coding DNA: TGCGCCAGCAGCACGGACCCGAACAGGGGGGACACTGAAGCTTTCTTT. It is translated as CASSTDPNRGDTEAFF.

V usage is TRBV19 and J usage is TRBJ2-7; D is possibly TRBD1 (5 bases). Looked up from germline, CDR1 is LNHDA and CDR2 is SQIVND (reference sequence). Trimming left V 2 bases short and J 5 bases short, with 7 bases between. CDR3 length equals 12 residues. CDR3 nucleotide sequence: TGTGCCAGTAGTATAAACAGGCACGAGCAGTACTTC. It encodes CASSINRHEQYF.

The chain joins TRBV4-3 to TRBJ1-6; 9 nucleotides match TRBD1. Germline V CDR1 and CDR2: LGHNA, YSLEER. V trimming: 1 base; J trimming: 7 bases; junction bases outside the gene matches: 2. The CDR3 consists of 15 residues. This CDR3 reads CASSQAGTGNSPLHF. The CDR3 DNA reads TGCGCCAGCAGCCAAGCGGGGACAGGGAATTCACCCCTCCACTTT.

This chain uses TRBV5-1 with TRBJ2-2, with 9 bases fitting TRBD1. CDR3 length: 14 residues. With 7 bases clipped from V and 1 base from J, the junction kept 2 bases outside the gene matches. Germline CDR1 SGHRS, CDR2 YFSETQ. The CDR3 bases are TGCGCCAGCTCGGGACAGGGGAACACCGGGGAGCTGTTTTTT. It yields the protein CASSGQGNTGELFF.

V gene TRBV7-2 combines with J gene TRBJ2-2; 9 nucleotides line up with TRBD1. The CDR3 has 15 residues. Per the germline V gene, CDR1 is SGHTA and CDR2 is FQGNSA. V was pared by 3 bases and J by 5 bases, with 4 bases of the junction left unmatched. CDR3 sequence (DNA): TGTGCCAGCAGCTTGGGACAGGGAGGAACCGGGGAGCTGTTTTTT. Its translation: CASSLGQGGTGELFF.

V and J are TRBV9 and TRBJ1-1; no reliable D call. Germline CDR1 and CDR2: SGDLS and YYNGEE. The CDR3 is made up of 14 amino acids. V was cut by 4 bases and J by 4 bases, with 14 bases left in between. The CDR3 DNA reads as TGTGCCAGCAGCTTATCGTCCCGGGTCACTGAAGCTTTCTTT. This codes for CASSLSSRVTEAFF.

This clone was counted between two and nine times. The chain uses TRBV5-6 and TRBJ1-5, with D perhaps TRBD1 (6 bases). Germline V gives CDR1 SGHDT, CDR2 YYEEEE. Trimming shortened V by 4 bases and J by 9 bases, and 14 bases separated the two germline ends. The CDR3 is 13 residues long. CDR3 loop: CASSPAGARPQHF. CDR3 bases: TGTGCCAGCAGCCCGGCGGGGGCACGGCCCCAGCATTTT.

This rearrangement joins TRBV18 to TRBJ2-4, with a possible D match to TRBD1 (5 bases). This CDR3 has 16 residues. Germline loops: CDR1 KGHSH, CDR2 LQKENI. V gave up 6 bases and J gave up 2 bases, with 17 bases separating them. CDR3 DNA: TGTGCCAGCTCCTTCAGGCAGGGCCAAACCAAAAACATTCAGTACTTC. This translates into CASSFRQGQTKNIQYF.

The chain employs TRBV4-2 and TRBJ2-5, with 10 bases matching TRBD2. Per the germline V gene, CDR1 is LGHNA and CDR2 is YNFKEQ. This CDR3 is built from 20 residues. The V and J ends lost 1 base and 1 base, in that order; junction bases with no gene match: 15. The CDR3 protein is CASSQGSSGGFRLIQETQYF. CDR3 coding DNA: TGTGCCAGCAGCCAAGGCAGTAGCGGGGGGTTTAGGCTCATCCAAGAGACCCAGTACTTC.

This clone came up once. J is TRBJ1-1 and V is TRBV6-6; 11 bases align to TRBD1. In germline, CDR1 is MNHNY, CDR2 SVGAGI (reference sequence). V shed 2 bases, J shed 4 bases, and the junction held 3 bases outside the gene matches. This CDR3 comprises 15 residues. Written as DNA, the CDR3 is TGTGCCAGCAGTTACGGTGGGACAGGGGGCACTGAAGCTTTCTTT. Its protein is CASSYGGTGGTEAFF.

The chain has TRBV5-1 and TRBJ2-7; 11 bases align to TRBD1. CDR3 length equals 15 residues. The germline CDR1 and CDR2 sequences are SGHRS and YFSETQ. With 5 bases clipped from V and 7 bases from J, the junction kept 11 bases outside the gene matches. The CDR3 DNA reads TGCGCCAGCAGTCTAATGGGACAGGGGGATAAAGAGCAGTACTTC. Amino acid sequence: CASSLMGQGDKEQYF.

This sequence joins TRBV3-1 (or the pseudogene TRBV3-2) and TRBJ1-2; no clear D gene. Germline lookup yields CDR1 LGHDT and CDR2 YNNKEL (reference sequence). The CDR3 is made up of 14 amino acids. Trimming shortened V by 1 base and J by 1 base, and 7 bases separated the two germline ends. The CDR3 DNA sequence: TGTGCCAGCAGCCAAGCAGCGAGTAACTATGGCTACACCTTC. Translated: CASSQAASNYGYTF.

This clone occurred once. The chain links TRBV18 to TRBJ2-7, with TRBD2 identical over 8 bases. The CDR3 is made up of 14 amino acids. Germline V CDR1 and CDR2: KGHSH, LQKENI. The V segment lost 2 bases and the J segment 4 bases; nucleotides outside the gene matches: 4. The CDR3 sequence is CASSPNVAGYEQYF. CDR3 DNA: TGTGCCAGCTCACCAAACGTAGCGGGGTACGAGCAGTACTTC.

The gene calls are TRBV3-1 (or the pseudogene TRBV3-2) and TRBJ1-2; 8 bases map to TRBD1. Germline values: CDR1 LGHDT, CDR2 YNNKEL (reference sequence). Germline trimming cut 8 bases from V and 6 bases from J; bases unmatched to any gene: 11. The CDR3 loop spans 14 amino acids. The CDR3 region has the DNA TGTGCCAGCGGCCTATTGGACAGGGTCGATGGCTACACCTTC. This encodes CASGLLDRVDGYTF.